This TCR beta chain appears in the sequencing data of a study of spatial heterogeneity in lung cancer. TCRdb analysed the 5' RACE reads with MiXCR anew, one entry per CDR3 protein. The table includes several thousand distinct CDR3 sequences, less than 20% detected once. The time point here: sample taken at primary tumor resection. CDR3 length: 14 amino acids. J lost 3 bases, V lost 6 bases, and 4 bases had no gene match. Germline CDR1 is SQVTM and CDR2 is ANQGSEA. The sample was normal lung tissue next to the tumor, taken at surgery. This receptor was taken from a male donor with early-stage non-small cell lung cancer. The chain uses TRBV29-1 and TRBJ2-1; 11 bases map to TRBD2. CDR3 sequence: CSVGTSGLYNEQFF. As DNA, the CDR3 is TGCAGCGTGGGGACTAGCGGCCTCTACAATGAGCAGTTCTTC.